The 10 T cell receptor beta chains below all came from one sample that was sequenced in a study of human thymus T cells (dated by TCRdb to the early 2020s). Library method: the immunoSEQ multiplex PCR assay. TCRdb carries this immuneACCESS record with in-frame sequences only. Its versions omit some clonotypes, under half of them owing to an unresolved V gene in the studies checked, with the rest unexplained. A total of tens of thousands of clones appear in this sample, roughly 96% of them only once. The ten largest clones add up to approximately 0.032% of the sample. Thymus tissue was obtained as surgical resects removed during corrective cardiac surgery. Input material: thymus tissue. These receptors all stem from a girl under three years old with a congenital heart defect but otherwise immunologically healthy.

The genes are TRBV6-1 and TRBJ2-3, with TRBD2 matching 8 bases. Germline values: CDR1 MNHNS, CDR2 SASEGT. This CDR3 spans 11 amino acids. The J segment lost 8 bases and the V segment lost 6 bases, leaving 1 base of the junction unmatched. This chain's CDR3 is CASSGGGTQYF. For the CDR3, the DNA is TGTGCCAGCAGCGGGGGGGGTACGCAGTATTTT.

The chain links TRBV27 to TRBJ2-4; TRBD1 matches 8 bases. This CDR3 is 19 amino acids long. Losses at the gene ends were 2 bases for V and 0 bases for J; bases not matched to a gene: 12. Germline V lookup: CDR1 MNHEY, CDR2 SMNVEV (reference sequence). CDR3 sequence reads: CASSLGAGTGPLAKNIQYF. DNA of the CDR3: TGTGCCAGCAGTTTAGGGGCTGGGACAGGACCCCTAGCCAAAAACATTCAGTACTTC.

Notes on this clone: Within the sample, other DNA sequences also encode this same CDR3. The chain has TRBV27 and TRBJ2-1, with TRBD2 matching over 8 bases. V lost 6 bases, J lost 8 bases, and 18 bases stayed unmatched. Germline V lookup: CDR1 MNHEY, CDR2 SMNVEV (reference sequence). The CDR3 contains 17 residues. The CDR3 DNA reads as TGTGCCAGCAGCTTGCCACCCGGGACTAGAAGTTTGGATGAGCAGTTCTTC. Translating it yields CASSLPPGTRSLDEQFF.

The chain links TRBV4-3 to TRBJ1-2; weak D call: TRBD1 (5 bases). The CDR3 consists of 17 residues. Germline CDR1 LGHNA, CDR2 YSLEER. Trimming pared 4 bases from V and 4 bases from J, leaving 22 bases between. This CDR3 is CASSPPTSGGRLYGYTF. Here the CDR3 DNA reads TGCGCCAGCAGCCCCCCCACGTCGGGGGGTCGCCTCTATGGCTACACCTTC.

This clone was detected only once. V usage is TRBV5-6 and J usage is TRBJ2-4; tentative D call: TRBD2 (5 bases). Per the germline V gene, CDR1 is SGHDT and CDR2 is YYEEEE. There are 17 residues in the CDR3. With 1 base removed from V and 0 bases from J, the gap between germline ends came to 14 bases. The CDR3 DNA sequence: TGTGCCAGCAGCTTGAACGGACTTCCCGTAGCCAAAAACATTCAGTACTTC. It codes for CASSLNGLPVAKNIQYF.

This chain links TRBV6-5 with TRBJ1-2; tentative D call: TRBD1 (5 bases). Germline CDR1 MNHEY, CDR2 SVGAGI. The CDR3 has 11 residues. The germline V and J ends were trimmed by 5 bases and 6 bases, with 7 bases remaining between them. CDR3: CASSAGHGYTF. The CDR3 DNA is TGTGCCAGCAGTGCGGGGCATGGCTACACCTTC.

The CDR3 loop is CASTSIGVTEAFF. The CDR3 region has the DNA TGTGCCAGCACTTCGATTGGGGTCACTGAAGCTTTCTTT. The chain is built from TRBV25-1 and TRBJ1-1; D gene unclear. V lost 7 bases and J lost 4, with 13 bases in between. CDR3 length equals 13 residues. The germline V gene encodes CDR1 MGHDK and CDR2 SYGVNS.

V usage is TRBV5-1 and J usage is TRBJ2-2; 13 bases are a match to TRBD2. CDR3 length: 17 amino acids. V gave up 3 bases and J gave up 7 bases; unmatched junction bases: 9. Germline loops: CDR1 SGHRS, CDR2 YFSETQ. CDR3 sequence: CASSSGLAGEEDGELFF. CDR3 nucleotides: TGCGCCAGCAGCTCCGGACTAGCGGGAGAAGAGGACGGGGAGCTGTTTTTT.

This clone showed up just a few times. The chain joins TRBV12-5 to TRBJ1-5; D not resolved. The CDR3 runs 11 residues. Trimming took 4 bases from V and 5 from J, leaving 3 bases between them. CDR1 LGHNT and CDR2 FRNRAP come from the germline V gene. In DNA form, the CDR3 reads TGTGCTAGTGGTTCCCATCAGCCCCAGCATTTT. It encodes CASGSHQPQHF.

The rearrangement joins TRBV9 to TRBJ2-1; 11 positions match TRBD2. The CDR3 sequence is 16 residues long. In germline, CDR1 is SGDLS, CDR2 YYNGEE. V trimming: 3 bases; J trimming: 4 bases; junction bases outside the gene matches: 6. The CDR3 DNA follows: TGTGCCAGCAGCGGGAGGGGACTAGCGGAATACAATGAGCAGTTCTTC. As protein: CASSGRGLAEYNEQFF.